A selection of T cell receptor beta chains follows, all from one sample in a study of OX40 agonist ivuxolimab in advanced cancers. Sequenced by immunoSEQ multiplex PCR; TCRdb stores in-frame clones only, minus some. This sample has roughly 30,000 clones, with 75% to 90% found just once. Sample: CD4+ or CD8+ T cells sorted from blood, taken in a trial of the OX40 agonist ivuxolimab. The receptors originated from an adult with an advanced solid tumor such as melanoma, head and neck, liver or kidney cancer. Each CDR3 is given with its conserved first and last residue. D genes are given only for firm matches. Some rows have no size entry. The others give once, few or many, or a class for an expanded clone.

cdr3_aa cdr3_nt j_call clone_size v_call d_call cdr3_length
CANDYSSSYNEQFF TGTGCCAACGACTATTCGAGCTCCTACAATGAGCAGTTCTTC TRBJ2-1 . TRBV6-1 . 14
CASSLTSGRALRQETQYF TGTGCCAGCAGTTTAACTAGCGGGAGGGCCCTAAGGCAAGAGACCCAGTACTTC TRBJ2-5 . TRBV28 TRBD2 18
CASSLQSFQETQYF TGTGCCAGCAGCTTACAGAGTTTCCAAGAGACCCAGTACTTC TRBJ2-5 once TRBV11-1 . 14
CASSDRYNQPQHF TGTGCCAGCAGTGACCGCTACAATCAGCCCCAGCATTTT TRBJ1-5 . TRBV6-1 . 13
CASRMTGHTEAFF TGTGCCAGCAGGATGACAGGGCACACTGAAGCTTTCTTT TRBJ1-1 . TRBV27 TRBD1 13
CASSLSGGNQPQHF TGTGCCAGCAGCTTATCAGGGGGGAATCAGCCCCAGCATTTT TRBJ1-5 . TRBV7-3 TRBD1 14
CASSAQTGGRGEQYF TGTGCCAGCAGTGCCCAGACAGGGGGGAGGGGGGAGCAGTACTTC TRBJ2-7 . TRBV27 TRBD1 15
CASRGAGETQYF TGTGCCAGTAGGGGGGCGGGAGAGACCCAGTACTTC TRBJ2-5 . TRBV28 . 12
CASSVRGGHATNEKLFF TGTGCCAGCAGCGTGAGGGGAGGGCATGCAACTAATGAAAAACTGTTTTTT TRBJ1-4 . TRBV9 . 17
CASSAHSGGQETQYF TGTGCCAGCAGCGCCCATTCAGGGGGCCAAGAGACCCAGTACTTC TRBJ2-5 . TRBV9 TRBD1 15
CASSLRRTDTQYF TGTGCCAGCAGCTTGAGACGAACAGATACGCAGTATTTT TRBJ2-3 . TRBV7-3 . 13
CASLPIEGPAYTEAFF TGTGCCAGCCTCCCTATTGAAGGGCCCGCCTACACTGAAGCTTTCTTT TRBJ1-1 . TRBV7-9 . 16
CSVTGGTVEAFF TGCAGCGTTACAGGGGGTACGGTAGAAGCTTTCTTT TRBJ1-1 . TRBV29-1 TRBD1 12
CASQRVVNTGELFF TGTGCCAGCCAGCGGGTCGTGAACACCGGGGAGCTGTTTTTT TRBJ2-2 . TRBV27 . 14
CASSLEWGSNQPQHF TGTGCCAGCAGCTTGGAGTGGGGTAGCAATCAGCCCCAGCATTTT TRBJ1-5 . TRBV5-5 . 15
CASSPNTGELFF TGTGCCAGCAGCCCGAACACCGGGGAGCTGTTTTTT TRBJ2-2 . TRBV7-9 . 12
CAIGTRSSYEQYF TGTGCCATCGGGACTAGAAGCTCCTACGAGCAGTACTTC TRBJ2-7 . TRBV28 TRBD2 13
CASGPQGAIDEQFF TGCGCCAGCGGCCCTCAGGGGGCCATCGATGAGCAGTTCTTC TRBJ2-1 . TRBV5-1 TRBD1 14
CASSQDRWPSIDNEQFF TGCGCCAGCAGCCAAGATCGATGGCCTTCAATAGACAATGAGCAGTTCTTC TRBJ2-1 . TRBV4-1 . 17
CASDPSGSPDTQYF TGTGCCAGCGACCCTAGCGGGAGCCCAGATACGCAGTATTTT TRBJ2-3 once TRBV9 TRBD2 14
CASRGSGSGTGELFF TGTGCCAGCAGAGGGAGCGGGAGCGGAACCGGGGAGCTGTTTTTT TRBJ2-2 . TRBV9 TRBD2 15
CASSLDPRAGETQYF TGTGCCAGCAGCTTAGATCCTAGAGCAGGAGAGACCCAGTACTTC TRBJ2-5 . TRBV11-2 . 15